One sample yielded the 31 T cell receptor beta chains listed below, sequenced in a study of T-cell reconstitution after alpha-beta-depleted transplantation in children. Preparation of the TCRbeta library was carried out with unique molecular identifiers. TCRdb itself ran the PCR reads through MiXCR, one entry per CDR3 protein. The sample shows around 800,000 distinct CDR3 sequences, less than 20% of them seen only once. Material: PBMCs, mostly from graft donor cells, obtained 360 days after TCRalphabeta/CD19-depleted stem cell transplant. All receptors come from a male patient younger than 18 who had a stem cell transplant for acute lymphoblastic leukemia, so the T cells may come from the graft donor.

This clonotype was recorded many times. V usage is TRBV7-2 and J usage is TRBJ2-5; unclear D gene. V gave up 1 base and J gave up 7 bases, with 10 bases separating them. The CDR3 runs 13 residues. Germline CDR1 SGHTA, CDR2 FQGNSA. CDR3 DNA: TGTGCCAGCAGCTTAGTAGGCCTTCCGACCCAGTACTTC. Translation gives CASSLVGLPTQYF.

This clonotype has a handful of counts. This sequence joins TRBV19 and TRBJ2-1, with TRBD1 identical over 10 bases. Germline V gene sequence: CDR1 LNHDA, CDR2 SQIVND (reference sequence). CDR3 length: 13 amino acids. Losses at the gene ends were 7 bases for V and 8 bases for J; bases not matched to a gene: 5. Written as DNA, the CDR3 is TGTGCCAGTACCTGGACAGGGGGGCATGAGCAGTTCTTC. It yields the protein CASTWTGGHEQFF.

The chain is built from TRBV3-1 and TRBJ2-1; no definite D call. The V end lost 2 bases, the J end lost 8 bases, and 16 bases lay between the germline ends. The CDR3 sequence is 15 residues long. Germline V gene sequence: CDR1 LGHDT, CDR2 YNNKEL (reference sequence). CDR3 bases: TGTGCCAGCAGCCAATTTCCCCCCGTGGATTATGAGCAGTTCTTC. Protein sequence: CASSQFPPVDYEQFF.

The chain has TRBV7-3 and TRBJ2-3; 9 positions match TRBD2. Trimming cost V 2 bases and J 2 bases; bases outside gene matches: 11. CDR1 SGHTA and CDR2 FQGTGA come from the germline V gene. The CDR3 sequence is 18 residues long. CDR3 sequence: CASSLGPRGTSSTDTQYF. The CDR3 DNA sequence: TGTGCCAGCAGCTTAGGGCCCCGGGGGACTAGCTCCACAGATACGCAGTATTTT.

In this sample, this clonotype turned up a few times. This chain joins TRBV12-3 or TRBV12-4 and TRBJ2-7; TRBD1 matches 9 bases. V lost 6 bases and J lost 3; bases outside the gene matches: 9. The CDR3 extends over 15 amino acids. The CDR3 coding sequence is TGTGCCAGCAGGTTAACAGGGGGCGAAGTCTACGAGCAGTACTTC. Protein: CASRLTGGEVYEQYF.

V is TRBV19 and J is TRBJ2-1; 10 bases map to TRBD2. The trim removed 0 bases at V and 8 bases at J, leaving 10 bases unmatched. This CDR3 is 17 amino acids long. The germline V gene has CDR1 LNHDA and CDR2 SQIVND (reference sequence). This chain's CDR3 is CASSIDLWASGSDEQFF. As DNA, the CDR3 is TGTGCCAGTAGTATAGATCTATGGGCTAGCGGGAGCGATGAGCAGTTCTTC.

The chain joins TRBV5-1 to TRBJ2-1; D may be TRBD1 (5 bases). The CDR3 is 17 residues long. From germline, CDR1 is SGHRS and CDR2 YFSETQ. V lost 5 bases and J 4 bases, leaving 22 bases between the germline ends. For the CDR3, the DNA is TGCGCCAGCAGGAAACTTCAGGGTGCCTTGTCATACAATGAGCAGTTCTTC. Amino acids: CASRKLQGALSYNEQFF.

This clonotype was counted only a few times. The chain employs TRBV29-1 and TRBJ1-3; 10 positions agree with TRBD1. The trim removed 5 bases at V and 1 base at J, leaving 8 bases unmatched. This CDR3 has 16 amino acids. The germline V gene has CDR1 SQVTM and CDR2 ANQGSEA. The CDR3 loop is CSVKPGQGRSGNTIYF. For the CDR3, the DNA is TGCAGCGTTAAGCCGGGACAGGGGCGTTCTGGAAACACCATATATTTT.

This chain connects TRBV29-1 to TRBJ1-1; D uncertain. The germline V gene has CDR1 SQVTM and CDR2 ANQGSEA. The CDR3 extends over 10 amino acids. The V gene lost 3 bases and the J gene lost 6 bases, with 5 bases spanning the gap. The CDR3 region is CSVDTAEAFF. CDR3 coding DNA: TGCAGCGTTGACACAGCTGAAGCTTTCTTT.

There are a few counts of this clonotype. The chain uses TRBV29-1 and TRBJ1-4; D ambiguous. This CDR3 has 12 amino acids. CDR1 SQVTM and CDR2 ANQGSEA come from the germline V gene. Trimming took off 7 bases at V and 5 bases at J, with 11 bases between the two ends. The CDR3 region has the DNA TGCAGCGGTACACATAACAATGAAAAACTGTTTTTT. Translated: CSGTHNNEKLFF. Combining the CDR3 with reference TRBV29-1 and TRBJ1-4 gives the whole variable domain SAVISQKPSRDICQRGTSLTIQCQVDSQVTMMFWYRQQPGQSLTLIATANQGSEATYESGFVIDKFPISRPNLTFSTLTVSNMSPEDSSIYLCSGTHNNEKLFFGSGTQLSVL.

The chain couples TRBV2 to TRBJ2-2, with D possibly called TRBD1 or TRBD2 (6 bases each). V was shortened by 7 bases and J by 6 bases, with 18 bases between the two germline ends. The germline CDR1 and CDR2 sequences are SNHLY and FYNNEI. CDR3 length: 15 amino acids. CDR3 amino acids: CASKGGGPRPGELFF. CDR3 bases: TGTGCCAGCAAGGGGGGCGGCCCCCGTCCCGGGGAGCTGTTTTTT. The whole variable domain, filled in from reference TRBV2 and TRBJ2-2, reads EPEVTQTPSHQVTQMGQEVILRCVPISNHLYFYWYRQILGQKVEFLVSFYNNEISEKSEIFDDQFSVERPDGSNFTLKIRSTKLEDSAMYFCASKGGGPRPGELFFGEGSRLTVL.

V is TRBV20-1 and J is TRBJ2-3; 11 bases map to TRBD2. V dropped 7 bases and J dropped 5; count of bases not matched to a gene: 8. CDR3 length: 14 amino acids. Germline V gene data show CDR1 as DFQATT and CDR2 as SNEGSKA (reference sequence). The CDR3: CSGYRLAGIDTQYF. As DNA, the CDR3 is TGCAGTGGGTACAGACTAGCGGGAATAGATACGCAGTATTTT.

This clonotype was observed a handful of times. This chain uses TRBV6-5 with TRBJ2-3; possibly TRBD2 for D (7 bases). Deletions cut 2 bases from V and 8 bases from J, with 20 bases between. Per germline, CDR1 MNHEY and CDR2 SVGAGI. The CDR3 spans 16 residues. CDR3 DNA sequence: TGTGCCAGCAGTTACGGGGGGGGCCCCCCCGGCGCTACGCAGTATTTT. Its protein is CASSYGGGPPGATQYF.

This clonotype was counted between two and nine times. The chain combines TRBV25-1 with TRBJ2-7, with 7 bases fitting TRBD2. This CDR3 spans 14 amino acids. Per the germline V gene, CDR1 is MGHDK and CDR2 is SYGVNS. V lost 1 base and J lost 3; bases outside the gene matches: 3. The CDR3 loop is CASSEWGGVYEQYF. CDR3 sequence (DNA): TGTGCCAGCAGTGAATGGGGAGGGGTCTACGAGCAGTACTTC.

This clonotype was observed a few times. The chain joins TRBV27 to TRBJ2-2; a weak D match, TRBD2 (6 bases). This CDR3 comprises 17 residues. The V gene's germline CDR1 is MNHEY and CDR2 SMNVEV (reference sequence). Trimming stripped 1 base from V and 0 bases from J, with 12 bases between. The chain's CDR3 is CASSLWGGGTNTGELFF. Here the CDR3 DNA reads TGTGCCAGCAGTTTATGGGGTGGGGGGACGAACACCGGGGAGCTGTTTTTT.

This clonotype was detected only a few times. The chain links TRBV29-1 to TRBJ2-5, with unresolved D. The CDR3 is made up of 9 amino acids. Germline V lookup: CDR1 SQVTM, CDR2 ANQGSEA. The V end was cut by 7 bases, the J end by 6 bases, with 6 bases between. The DNA of the CDR3 is TGCAGCGGGACCCAGACCCAGTACTTC. It translates to CSGTQTQYF.

The table lists this clonotype with a few counts. The chain recombines TRBV27 with TRBJ2-3; 9 nucleotides match TRBD1. The CDR3 is 15 amino acids. The trim removed 7 bases at V and 2 bases at J, leaving 7 bases unmatched. In germline, CDR1 is MNHEY, CDR2 SMNVEV (reference sequence). DNA for the CDR3: TGTGCCAGCAATGCGGGACAGGGCTACACAGATACGCAGTATTTT. Amino acid sequence: CASNAGQGYTDTQYF.

This clonotype was picked up a small number of times. The CDR3 reads CASSVGTIQETQYF. The DNA for the CDR3 is TGTGCCAGCAGCGTAGGGACTATCCAAGAGACCCAGTACTTC. The chain carries TRBV9 and TRBJ2-5; perhaps TRBD2 as D (6 bases). Looked up from germline, CDR1 is SGDLS and CDR2 is YYNGEE. Trimming took off 0 bases at V and 1 base at J, with 7 bases between the two ends. The CDR3 spans 14 residues.

The CDR3, as DNA: TGTGCCAGCAGTTCCCCCCGAGACCCGGACCGGCAGTACTTC. Encoded protein: CASSSPRDPDRQYF. The chain employs TRBV28 and TRBJ2-7; no clear D. This CDR3 comprises 14 residues. The V gene lost 4 bases and the J gene lost 9 bases, with 19 bases spanning the gap. Germline values: CDR1 MDHEN, CDR2 SYDVKM.

V usage is TRBV3-1 and J usage is TRBJ1-4, with TRBD1 as a possible D gene (5 bases). The CDR3 runs to 12 residues. Germline CDR1 is LGHDT and CDR2 is YNNKEL (reference sequence). V was pared by 0 bases and J by 11 bases, with 7 bases between. CDR3 in DNA: TGTGCCAGCAGCCAAGAACGGGACAAACTGTTTTTT. Its protein is CASSQERDKLFF.

The chain combines TRBV11-2 with TRBJ1-1; TRBD1 is a possible D gene (6 bases). Per the germline V gene, CDR1 is SGHAT and CDR2 is FQNNGV. The CDR3 is made up of 13 amino acids. Between the trimmed V and J ends, which lost 7 bases and 9 bases, there was a span of 18 bases. The DNA for the CDR3 is TGTGCCAGCATCAATAAACGACAGGCTCAAGCTTTCTTT. Translated: CASINKRQAQAFF.

This clonotype has ten or more counts. The chain links TRBV20-1 to TRBJ2-5; D not certain. V was shortened by 5 bases and J by 1 base, with 11 bases between the two germline ends. Per germline, CDR1 DFQATT and CDR2 SNEGSKA (reference sequence). CDR3 length equals 13 residues. CDR3 DNA: TGCAGTGCTCTCGCATCGGGCCAAGAGACCCAGTACTTC. This translates into CSALASGQETQYF.

This clonotype was observed at least ten times. The rearrangement uses TRBV4-1 and TRBJ2-1; no reliable D call. CDR1 is MGHRA and CDR2 is YSYEKL in the germline V gene. The CDR3 has 14 amino acids. V was shortened by 10 bases and J by 5 bases, with 18 bases between the two germline ends. The CDR3 nucleotides read TGCGCCACCCGAGGCGGATTAGGTCACAATGAGCAGTTCTTC. Protein: CATRGGLGHNEQFF.

V and J are TRBV5-1 and TRBJ2-3, with 9 bases identical to TRBD2. After removal of 0 bases from V and 2 bases from J, the junction contained 4 bases not matched to a gene. Germline CDR1 reads SGHRS; CDR2 reads YFSETQ. The CDR3 spans 16 residues. The CDR3 sequence: CASSLDAGGSTDTQYF. CDR3 in DNA: TGCGCCAGCAGCTTGGACGCGGGAGGGTCCACAGATACGCAGTATTTT.

This chain connects TRBV6-5 to TRBJ2-2; D not resolved. The germline V gene has CDR1 MNHEY and CDR2 SVGAGI. V dropped 2 bases and J dropped 4 bases, with 11 bases sitting between them. This CDR3 region has 15 residues. CDR3 bases: TGTGCCAGCAGTTACGAAGGCTATCGCACCGGGGAGCTGTTTTTT. It encodes CASSYEGYRTGELFF.

The chain carries TRBV5-1 and TRBJ1-2; tentatively, D is TRBD1 (5 bases). V shed 5 bases and J shed 6 bases, with 14 bases lying between them. The CDR3 contains 13 residues. The germline V gene encodes CDR1 SGHRS and CDR2 YFSETQ. CDR3 protein: CASRTRGVHGYTF. In nucleotides, the CDR3 is TGCGCCAGCAGGACAAGAGGGGTACATGGCTACACCTTC.

This clonotype has a handful of counts. The CDR3 nucleotides read TGCGCCAGCAGCTTGGTATGGGGTTTTAGCAATGAGCAGTTCTTC. Protein product: CASSLVWGFSNEQFF. This chain joins TRBV5-1 and TRBJ2-1; D is unresolved. This CDR3 comprises 15 residues. V lost 0 bases to trimming and J lost 6 bases, with 13 bases between them. CDR1 and CDR2 from the germline V gene are SGHRS and YFSETQ. Full variable domain (outside the CDR3, taken from reference TRBV5-1 and TRBJ2-1): KAGVTQTPRYLIKTRGQQVTLSCSPISGHRSVSWYQQTPGQGLQFLFEYFSETQRNKGNFPGRFSGRQFSNSRSEMNVSTLELGDSALYLCASSLVWGFSNEQFFGPGTRLTVL.

The chain is built from TRBV28 and TRBJ2-1, with 10 bases identical to TRBD1. The V gene's germline CDR1 is MDHEN and CDR2 SYDVKM. The J segment lost 10 bases and the V segment lost 5 bases, leaving 11 bases of the junction unmatched. The CDR3 runs to 15 residues. CDR3 bases: TGTGCCAGCAGTGTTGCCGGGACAGGGGTTGGGGAGCAGTTCTTC. It specifies CASSVAGTGVGEQFF.

J is TRBJ2-7 and V is TRBV4-2; TRBD2 is a possible D gene (6 bases). Per germline, CDR1 LGHNA and CDR2 YNFKEQ. The CDR3 length is 12 residues. V dropped 4 bases and J dropped 5 bases, with 9 bases sitting between them. The CDR3 nucleotides read TGTGCCAGCAGCCGGGGGACTCACGAGCAGTACTTC. Protein product: CASSRGTHEQYF.

The chain employs TRBV5-1 and TRBJ2-7; TRBD1 might be the D (7 bases). Germline lookup yields CDR1 SGHRS and CDR2 YFSETQ. V was clipped by 2 bases and J by 6 bases, with 12 bases between them. This CDR3 spans 13 amino acids. Written as DNA, the CDR3 is TGCGCCAGCAGCTTTGACAGGGAGGTCGAGCAGTACTTC. The encoded protein is CASSFDREVEQYF.

This clonotype was recorded at least ten times. The chain is built from TRBV4-2 and TRBJ2-5; 7 nucleotides match TRBD2. The V gene end was trimmed by 3 bases and the J gene end by 4 bases; junction bases not matched to a gene: 5. This CDR3 comprises 14 residues. Germline-derived CDR1 and CDR2 are LGHNA and YNFKEQ. This CDR3 is CASSQRDYGETQYF. The DNA of the CDR3 is TGTGCCAGCAGCCAGAGGGACTACGGAGAGACCCAGTACTTC.